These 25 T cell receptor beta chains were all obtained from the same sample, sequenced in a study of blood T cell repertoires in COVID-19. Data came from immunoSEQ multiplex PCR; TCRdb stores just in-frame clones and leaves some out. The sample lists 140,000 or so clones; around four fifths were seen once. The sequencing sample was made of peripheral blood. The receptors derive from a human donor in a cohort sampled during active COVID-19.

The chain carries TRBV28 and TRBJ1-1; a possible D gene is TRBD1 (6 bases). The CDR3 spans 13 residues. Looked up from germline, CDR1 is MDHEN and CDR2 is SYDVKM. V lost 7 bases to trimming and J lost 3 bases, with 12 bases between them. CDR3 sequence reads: CASNDRSHTEAFF. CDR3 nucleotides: TGTGCCAGCAACGACAGGTCGCACACTGAAGCTTTCTTT.

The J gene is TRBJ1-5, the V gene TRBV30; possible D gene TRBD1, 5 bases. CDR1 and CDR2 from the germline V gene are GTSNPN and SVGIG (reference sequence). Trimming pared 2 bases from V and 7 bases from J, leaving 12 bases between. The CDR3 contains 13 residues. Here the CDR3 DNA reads TGTGCCTGGAGTCCAGGGCGCGACCAGCCCCAGCATTTT. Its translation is CAWSPGRDQPQHF.

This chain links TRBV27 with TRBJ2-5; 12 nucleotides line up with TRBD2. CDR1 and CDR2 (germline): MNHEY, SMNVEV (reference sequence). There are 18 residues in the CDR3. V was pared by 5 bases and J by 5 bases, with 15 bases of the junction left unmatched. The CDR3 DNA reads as TGTGCCAGCAGTCCACATCGTATGCTAGCGGGGGGGCGGGAGACCCAGTACTTC. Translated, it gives CASSPHRMLAGGRETQYF.

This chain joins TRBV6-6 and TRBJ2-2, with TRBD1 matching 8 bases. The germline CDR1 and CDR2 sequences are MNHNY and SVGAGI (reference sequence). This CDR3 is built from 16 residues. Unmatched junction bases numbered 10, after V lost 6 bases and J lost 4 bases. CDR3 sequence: CASRGAGTGFTGELFF. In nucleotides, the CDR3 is TGTGCCAGCAGGGGGGCCGGGACAGGCTTCACCGGGGAGCTGTTTTTT.

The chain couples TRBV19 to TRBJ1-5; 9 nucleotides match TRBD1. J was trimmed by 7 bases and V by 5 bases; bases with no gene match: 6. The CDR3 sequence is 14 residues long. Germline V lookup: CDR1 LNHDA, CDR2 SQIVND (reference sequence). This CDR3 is CASSSTGGGQPQHF. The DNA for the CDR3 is TGTGCCAGTAGTTCGACAGGGGGTGGGCAGCCCCAGCATTTT. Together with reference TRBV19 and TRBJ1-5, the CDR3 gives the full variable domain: DGGITQSPKYLFRKEGQNVTLSCEQNLNHDAMYWYRQDPGQGLRLIYYSQIVNDFQKGDIAEGYSVSREKKESFPLTVTSAQKNPTAFYLCASSSTGGGQPQHFGDGTRLSIL.

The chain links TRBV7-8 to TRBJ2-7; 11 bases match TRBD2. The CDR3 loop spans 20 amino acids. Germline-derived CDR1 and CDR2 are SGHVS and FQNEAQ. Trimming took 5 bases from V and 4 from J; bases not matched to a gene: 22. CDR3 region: CASSPTGTGVLAGGRYEQYV. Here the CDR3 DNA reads TGTGCCAGCAGCCCAACCGGGACAGGCGTTCTAGCGGGAGGTCGGTACGAGCAGTACGTC.

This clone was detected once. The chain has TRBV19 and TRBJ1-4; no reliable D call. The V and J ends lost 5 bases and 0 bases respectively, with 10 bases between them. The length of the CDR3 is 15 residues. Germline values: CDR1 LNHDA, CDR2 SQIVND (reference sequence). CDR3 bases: TGTGCCAGTAGTCTCAACCCGGCAACTAATGAAAAACTGTTTTTT. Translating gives CASSLNPATNEKLFF.

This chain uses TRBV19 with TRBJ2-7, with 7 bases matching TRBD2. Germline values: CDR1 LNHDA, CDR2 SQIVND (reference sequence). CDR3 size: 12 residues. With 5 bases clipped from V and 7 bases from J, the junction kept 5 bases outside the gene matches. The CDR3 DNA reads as TGTGCCAGTAGTGCCGGAGCGGGGGAGCAGTACTTC. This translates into CASSAGAGEQYF.

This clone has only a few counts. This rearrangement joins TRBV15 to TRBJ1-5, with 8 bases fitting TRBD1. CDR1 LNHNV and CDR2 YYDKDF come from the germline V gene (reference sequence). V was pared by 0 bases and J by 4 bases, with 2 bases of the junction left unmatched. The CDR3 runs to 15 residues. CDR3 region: CATSRERTGNQPQHF. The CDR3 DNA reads TGTGCCACCAGCAGAGAGCGGACAGGGAATCAGCCCCAGCATTTT.

CDR3 sequence reads: CASGQVVWTEAFF. In DNA, the CDR3 is TGTGCCAGCGGACAAGTGGTCTGGACTGAAGCTTTCTTT. The rearrangement joins TRBV18 to TRBJ1-1, with a tentative D call TRBD1 (5 bases). The V gene's germline CDR1 is KGHSH and CDR2 LQKENI. This CDR3 has 13 amino acids. V dropped 8 bases and J dropped 5 bases, with 15 bases sitting between them. The full variable domain, completed using reference TRBV18 and TRBJ1-1, is NAGVMQNPRHLVRRRGQEARLRCSPMKGHSHVYWYRQLPEEGLKFMVYLQKENIIDESGMPKERFSAEFPKEGPSILRIQQVVRGDSAAYFCASGQVVWTEAFFGQGTRLTVV.

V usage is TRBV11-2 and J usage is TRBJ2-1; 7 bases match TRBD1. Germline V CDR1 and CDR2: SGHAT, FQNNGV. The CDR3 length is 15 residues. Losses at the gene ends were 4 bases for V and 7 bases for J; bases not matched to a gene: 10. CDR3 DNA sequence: TGTGCCAGCAGCTCCTTTTCTGGGGGACAGAATGAGCAGTTCTTC. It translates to CASSSFSGGQNEQFF.

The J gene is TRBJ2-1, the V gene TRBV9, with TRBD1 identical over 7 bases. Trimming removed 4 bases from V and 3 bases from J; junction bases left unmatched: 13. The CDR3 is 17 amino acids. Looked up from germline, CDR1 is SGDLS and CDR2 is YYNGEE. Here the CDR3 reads CASSPGEDRRLYNEQFF. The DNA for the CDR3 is TGTGCCAGCAGCCCTGGCGAGGACAGGCGCCTCTACAATGAGCAGTTCTTC.

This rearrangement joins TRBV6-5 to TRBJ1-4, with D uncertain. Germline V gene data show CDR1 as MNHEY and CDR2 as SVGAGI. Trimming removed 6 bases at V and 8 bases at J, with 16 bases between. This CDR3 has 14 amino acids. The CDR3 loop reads CASSRGYPVEKLFF. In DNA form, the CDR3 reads TGTGCCAGCAGCAGAGGTTACCCAGTCGAAAAACTGTTTTTT.

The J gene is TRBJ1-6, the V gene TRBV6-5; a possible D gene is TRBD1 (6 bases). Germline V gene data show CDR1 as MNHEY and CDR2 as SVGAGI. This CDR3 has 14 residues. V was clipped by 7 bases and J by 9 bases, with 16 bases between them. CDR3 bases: TGTGCCAGCACCCTCGACAGGAATGGTTCACCCCTCCACTTT. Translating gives CASTLDRNGSPLHF.

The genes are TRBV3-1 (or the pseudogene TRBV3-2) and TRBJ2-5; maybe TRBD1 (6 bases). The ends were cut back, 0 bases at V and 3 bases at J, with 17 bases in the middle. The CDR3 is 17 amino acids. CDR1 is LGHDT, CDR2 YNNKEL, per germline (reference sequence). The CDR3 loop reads CASSQDGPRDIEETQYF. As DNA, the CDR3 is TGTGCCAGCAGCCAAGATGGGCCCCGGGACATAGAAGAGACCCAGTACTTC.

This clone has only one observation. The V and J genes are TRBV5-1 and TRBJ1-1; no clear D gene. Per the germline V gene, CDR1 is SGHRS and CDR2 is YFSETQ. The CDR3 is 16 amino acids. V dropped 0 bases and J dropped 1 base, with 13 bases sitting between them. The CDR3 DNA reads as TGCGCCAGCAGCTTGGTCTACAGAGGGCCGAACACTGAAGCTTTCTTT. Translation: CASSLVYRGPNTEAFF.

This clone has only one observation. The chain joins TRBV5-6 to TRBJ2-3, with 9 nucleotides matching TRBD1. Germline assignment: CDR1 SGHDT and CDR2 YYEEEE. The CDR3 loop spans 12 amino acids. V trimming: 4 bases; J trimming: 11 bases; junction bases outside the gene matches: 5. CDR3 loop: CASSKGQGKQYF. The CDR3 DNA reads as TGTGCCAGCAGCAAGGGACAGGGCAAGCAGTATTTT. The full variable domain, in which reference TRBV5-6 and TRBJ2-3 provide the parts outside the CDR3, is DAGVTQSPTHLIKTRGQQVTLRCSPKSGHDTVSWYQQALGQGPQFIFQYYEEEERQRGNFPDRFSGHQFPNYSSELNVNALLLGDSALYLCASSKGQGKQYFGPGTRLTVL.

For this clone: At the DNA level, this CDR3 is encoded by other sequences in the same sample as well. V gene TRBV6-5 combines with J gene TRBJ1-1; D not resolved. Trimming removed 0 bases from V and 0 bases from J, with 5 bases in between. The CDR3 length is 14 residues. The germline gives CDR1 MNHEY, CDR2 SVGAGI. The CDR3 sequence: CASSYSSVNTEAFF. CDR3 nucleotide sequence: TGTGCCAGCAGTTACTCATCGGTGAACACTGAAGCTTTCTTT.

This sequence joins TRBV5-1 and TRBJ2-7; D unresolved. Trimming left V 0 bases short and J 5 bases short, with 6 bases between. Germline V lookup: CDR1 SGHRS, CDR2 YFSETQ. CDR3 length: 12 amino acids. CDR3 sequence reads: CASSLGSDEQYV. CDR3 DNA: TGCGCCAGCAGCTTGGGGTCGGACGAGCAGTACGTC.

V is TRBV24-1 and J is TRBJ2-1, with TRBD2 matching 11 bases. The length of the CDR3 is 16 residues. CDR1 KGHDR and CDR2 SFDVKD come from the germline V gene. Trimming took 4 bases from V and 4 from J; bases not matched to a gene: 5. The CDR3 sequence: CATSDPTSGAYNEQFF. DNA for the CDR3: TGTGCCACCAGTGACCCGACTAGCGGGGCGTACAATGAGCAGTTCTTC.

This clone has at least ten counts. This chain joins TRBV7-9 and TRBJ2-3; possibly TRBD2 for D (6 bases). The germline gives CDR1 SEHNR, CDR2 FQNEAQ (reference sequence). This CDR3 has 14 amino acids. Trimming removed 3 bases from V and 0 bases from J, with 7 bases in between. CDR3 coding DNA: TGTGCCAGCAGCTTGGGACTGAGCACAGATACGCAGTATTTT. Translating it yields CASSLGLSTDTQYF.

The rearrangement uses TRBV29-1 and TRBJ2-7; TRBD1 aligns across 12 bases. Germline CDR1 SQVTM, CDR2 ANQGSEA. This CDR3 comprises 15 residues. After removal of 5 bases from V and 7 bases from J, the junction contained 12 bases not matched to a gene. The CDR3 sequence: CSVTITGQGAREQYF. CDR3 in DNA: TGCAGCGTTACTATTACGGGACAGGGGGCACGGGAGCAGTACTTC.

This CDR3 is CASSPYHNSPLHF. CDR3 DNA: TGTGCCAGCAGCCCCTATCATAATTCACCCCTCCACTTT. The chain joins TRBV7-3 to TRBJ1-6; D remains unclear. CDR1 is SGHTA and CDR2 is FQGTGA in the germline V gene. V was shortened by 5 bases and J by 5 bases, with 7 bases between the two germline ends. The CDR3 runs 13 residues.

The CDR3 sequence: CASSSQGIGPQHF. Written as DNA, the CDR3 is TGTGCCAGCAGCTCACAGGGGATAGGGCCCCAGCATTTT. V gene TRBV12-3 or TRBV12-4 combines with J gene TRBJ1-5, with TRBD1 matching over 7 bases. V shed 6 bases and J 9 bases; nucleotides not matched to a gene: 8. The CDR3 runs 13 residues.

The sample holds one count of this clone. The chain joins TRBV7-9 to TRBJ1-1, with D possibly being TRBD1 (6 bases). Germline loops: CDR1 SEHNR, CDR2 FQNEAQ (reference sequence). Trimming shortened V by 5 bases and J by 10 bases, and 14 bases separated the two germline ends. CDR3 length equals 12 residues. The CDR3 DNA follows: TGTGCCAGCAGCGACACAGGGTTGGCAGCTTTCTTT. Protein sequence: CASSDTGLAAFF.